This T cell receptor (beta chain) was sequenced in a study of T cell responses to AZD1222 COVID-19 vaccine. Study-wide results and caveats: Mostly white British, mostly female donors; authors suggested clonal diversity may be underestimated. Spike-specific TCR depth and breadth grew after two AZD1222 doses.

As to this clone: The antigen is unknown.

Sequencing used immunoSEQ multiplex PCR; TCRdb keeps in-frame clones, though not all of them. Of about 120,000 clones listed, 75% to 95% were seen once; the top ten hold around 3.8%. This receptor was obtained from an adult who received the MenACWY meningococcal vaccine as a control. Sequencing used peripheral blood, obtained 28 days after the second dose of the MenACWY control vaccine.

CDR3 sequence: CASSQDFQSTDTQYF. CDR3 DNA: TGCGCCAGCAGCCAAGATTTTCAGAGCACAGATACGCAGTATTTT. The rearrangement joins TRBV4-3 to TRBJ2-3; no reliable D call. Trimming shortened V by 0 bases and J by 0 bases, and 7 bases separated the two germline ends. The CDR3 covers 15 residues. Per the germline V gene, CDR1 is LGHNA and CDR2 is YSLEER.